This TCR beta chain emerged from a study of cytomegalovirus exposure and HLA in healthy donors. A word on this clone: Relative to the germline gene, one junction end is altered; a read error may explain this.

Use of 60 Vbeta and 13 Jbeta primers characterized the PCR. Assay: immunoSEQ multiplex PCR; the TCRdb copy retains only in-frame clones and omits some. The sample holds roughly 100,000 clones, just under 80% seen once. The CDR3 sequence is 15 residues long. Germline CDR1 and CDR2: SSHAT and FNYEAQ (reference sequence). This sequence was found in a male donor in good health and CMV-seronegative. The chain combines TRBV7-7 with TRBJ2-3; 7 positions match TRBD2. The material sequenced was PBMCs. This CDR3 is CASSLSAGVTDTQYF. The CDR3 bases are TGTGCTAGCAGCTTATCGGCGGGAGTGACAGATACGCAGTATTTT.